This T cell receptor (beta chain) was retrieved from a study of cytomegalovirus exposure and HLA in healthy donors. The study ran its PCR with 60 Vbeta and 13 Jbeta primers. Libraries were prepared by immunoSEQ multiplex PCR; TCRdb keeps only in-frame clonotypes and omits some of them. The sample yields 160,000 or so clones, approximately 76% seen once. A remark on this clone: One end of the junction does not line up with germline, which may come from a read error.

The CDR3 is made up of 15 amino acids. The germline CDR1 and CDR2 sequences are SGHRS and YFSETQ. The sequenced material came from PBMCs. This clonotype was sampled from a man in his sixties in good health and CMV-seronegative. The chain couples TRBV5-1 to TRBJ1-1; perhaps TRBD1 as D (5 bases). The CDR3 nucleotides read TGCGCCAGCAGCTTGTGGGGCGGACCGAACACTAAAGCTTTCTTT. Its translation: CASSLWGGPNTKAFF.